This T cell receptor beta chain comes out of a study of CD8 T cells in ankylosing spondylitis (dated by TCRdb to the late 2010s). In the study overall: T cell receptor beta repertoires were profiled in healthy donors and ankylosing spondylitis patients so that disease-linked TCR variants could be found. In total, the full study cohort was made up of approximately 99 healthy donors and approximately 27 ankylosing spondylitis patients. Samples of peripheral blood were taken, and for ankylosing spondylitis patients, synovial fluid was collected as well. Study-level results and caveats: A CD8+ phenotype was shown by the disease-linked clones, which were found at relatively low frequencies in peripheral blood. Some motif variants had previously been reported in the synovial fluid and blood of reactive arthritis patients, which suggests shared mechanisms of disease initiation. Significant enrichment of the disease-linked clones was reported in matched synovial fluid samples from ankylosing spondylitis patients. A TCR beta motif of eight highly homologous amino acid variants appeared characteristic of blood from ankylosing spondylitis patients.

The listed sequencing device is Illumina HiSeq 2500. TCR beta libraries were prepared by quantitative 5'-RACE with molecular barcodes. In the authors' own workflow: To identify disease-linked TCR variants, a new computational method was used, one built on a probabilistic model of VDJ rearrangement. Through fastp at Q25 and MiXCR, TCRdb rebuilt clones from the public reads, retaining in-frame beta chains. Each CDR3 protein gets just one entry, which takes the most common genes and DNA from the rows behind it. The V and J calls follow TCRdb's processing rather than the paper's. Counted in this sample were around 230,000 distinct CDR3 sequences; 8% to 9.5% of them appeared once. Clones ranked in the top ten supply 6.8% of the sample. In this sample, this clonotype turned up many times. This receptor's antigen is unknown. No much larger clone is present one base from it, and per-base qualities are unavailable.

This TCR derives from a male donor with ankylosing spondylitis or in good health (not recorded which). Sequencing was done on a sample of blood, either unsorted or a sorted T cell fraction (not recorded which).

The CDR3 region reads CASSVDFPGTGELFF. The DNA sequence is TGTGCCAGCAGCGTAGATTTCCCCGGGACCGGGGAGCTGTTTTTT. Rearrangement joined TRBV9 to TRBJ2-2; the D gene cannot be named for sure. The CDR3 holds 15 amino acids from the cysteine to the phenylalanine. Left in the record is the CDR3 DNA by itself, 45 bases read in frame from the first base. A distance of 11 bases separates the germline ends of V and J, which lose 0 bases and 5 bases respectively. From a lookup of the germline V gene, CDR1 and CDR2 are SGDLS and YYNGEE.